This TCR beta chain was captured in a study of long-term antiretroviral therapy in people with HIV (dated 2022 in TCRdb). Study-level background: The earliest samples were collected about a decade before the 2015 WHO recommendation for immediate ART, when ART was typically delayed until CD4 counts fell. A retrospective serial study tested whether ART initiation and durable HIV suppression were associated with changes in peripheral blood TRB repertoire composition and diversity. Test extractions of a monoclonal T-cell line alongside 30 or so polyclonal samples showed no cross-contamination during QIAcube processing. Among the roughly 30 participants with HIV, ten to twelve were female. A total of under 250 cryopreserved PBMC samples were contributed to the cohort by 30 adults with confirmed HIV infection, with samples collected serially over a mean of approximately six years (range 1-12). What the authors observed across the whole study: Because pre-ART samples had limited cell numbers, profiling was done on unsorted PBMC rather than on sorted CD4+ and CD8+ T cells. Limited PBMC availability meant only the TCR beta chain was sequenced, without alpha chain pairing. Compared with controls, HIV repertoires had narrower CDR3 length ranges, and the network structure pointed to an antigen-experienced repertoire that shifted only slightly toward naive after ART. Inferences about post-ART repertoire changes are limited because no data were available on ART adherence, viral resistance or therapy changes. Starting ART was linked to a significant rise in TRB diversity, yet even after long-term ART the diversity remained significantly lower than in transplant donor controls. The samples were dated from about 2004 to 2018, and the ART regimens that were used may be less effective than current ART regimens. The repertoire was dominated across all time points by expanded TRB clones identified before ART initiation, although this dominance was seen to fluctuate and to decrease in many PLHIV after ART.

To be included, a participant needed at least one PBMC sample from before ART initiation plus at least two post-ART samples. Every participant with HIV received treatment in the United States of America. Before DNA extraction, cryopreserved samples of 1-10 million PBMC were thawed and then washed. At the time of the earliest PBMC sample, participants with HIV were aged between about 23 and 54 years. PBMC samples from each participant spanned 1-4 timepoints before ART initiation and 2-8 timepoints after ART initiation, with a median of 7 samples. For every participant, serial HIV viral load, CD4+ T-cell count, ART history and demographic data were obtained. Using a Qiagen kit on a QIAcube, genomic DNA was extracted from unsorted PBMC, with samples processed in batches of 12. This clone was seen more than once but under ten times. Its antigen has not been determined. No clone much larger than this one lies a single base away; base qualities are absent.

Including the terminal cysteine and phenylalanine, the CDR3 comprises 12 residues. Of the read, only the CDR3 DNA is kept; its 36 bases are in frame from base 1. CDR1 and CDR2, per the germline V gene (reference sequence), are MNHEY and SMNVEV. The germline ends are 12 bases apart after V is trimmed by 2 bases and J by 11 bases. The immunoSEQ hsTCRB v3.0 assay was used at survey level resolution to sequence the TRB variable region. The targeted TRB sequencing depth was about 40,000-50,000 T-cell genomes per sample. TRB libraries were pooled and sequenced on an Illumina MiSeq using a v3 150-cycle kit. As for the original processing: Analysis of repertoires was carried out in R inside a reproducible Nextflow workflow spanning QC, data transformation and analysis. LymphoSeq2, an R package for exploring AIRR-Seq data, was used to implement custom analyses. A handful of samples that yielded fewer than 5000 total TRB sequences were excluded, so that 150 to 200 HIV repertoires were analyzed. Among the 180 to 200 HIV repertoires that were kept, roughly 59 were collected before ART initiation and about 130 were collected after ART initiation. Repertoires were downsampled to 5000 TRB nucleotide sequences, and summary statistics were averaged over 100 downsampling iterations. The analysis kept only TRB sequences whose CDR3 regions were at least seven amino acids long. Diversity was measured with a Shannon entropy-derived clonality score and the Gini coefficient. In repertoire networks, the top 5000 CDR3 amino acid sequences were linked whenever an edit distance of one separated two sequences. GLIPH2 predicted antigen specificity groups and MHC restriction for TRB CDR3 amino acid sequences. To flag known CMV, EBV, HIV or tissue antigen associations, CDR3 amino acid sequences were matched against VDJdb and McPAS-TCR. Pre-ART, post-ART and control groups were compared with Wilcoxon signed-rank tests and Holm-Bonferroni correction. TCRdb took over this immuneACCESS table, retaining in-frame rearrangements with V and J assigned. Such tables are incomplete; in checked studies, under half of the missing clones stem from an unresolved V gene, and the remainder is unexplained. V, J and clone size are those of that table, while D and trimming were read from the DNA. This sample lists about 20,000 clones; under 90% were detected once. The ten largest clones take up around 11% of the sample.

The clonotype comes from a middle-aged man with HIV. The rearrangement combines TRBV27 with TRBJ1-1; the D gene cannot be resolved reliably. The starting material was unsorted PBMCs, obtained 2.3 to 2.5 years after starting antiretroviral therapy. The sequenced DNA: TGTGCCAGCAGTTTAGACGGAGGTAGGGCTTTCTTT. Protein translation: CASSLDGGRAFF.